These 6 T cell receptor beta chains were sequenced from one sample in a study of blood T cell repertoires in COVID-19 (dated by TCRdb to between 2020 and 2021). The library was generated by the immunoSEQ multiplex PCR assay. TCRdb retrieved this table from immuneACCESS and kept in-frame rearrangements only. Not all clones are present; in checked studies, unresolved V genes account for under half, and no reason is known for the remainder. Within this sample are about 150,000 clones, with approximately 83% of them counted one time only. The ten largest clones capture 2.5% to 4% of the sample. Material: peripheral blood. The receptors shown here come from an older man with acute or convalescent COVID-19.

The rearrangement uses TRBV9 and TRBJ2-5, with 9 bases identical to TRBD1. In germline, CDR1 is SGDLS, CDR2 YYNGEE. J was trimmed by 3 bases and V by 1 base; bases with no gene match: 4. This CDR3 contains 15 residues. CDR3 region: CASSVTGTGKETQYF. In DNA, the CDR3 is TGTGCCAGCAGCGTAACCGGGACAGGGAAAGAGACCCAGTACTTC.

The chain uses TRBV4-3 and TRBJ2-1, with TRBD2 identical over 11 bases. CDR3 length: 15 amino acids. The germline CDR1 and CDR2 sequences are LGHNA and YSLEER. V shed 4 bases and J 6 bases; nucleotides not matched to a gene: 5. CDR3 sequence: CASSLRTSGPNEQFF. The CDR3 bases are TGCGCCAGCAGCCTCCGGACTAGCGGGCCCAATGAGCAGTTCTTC.

With respect to this clone: The same CDR3 arises from other DNA sequences in this sample as well. The chain recombines TRBV18 with TRBJ2-2, with 9 bases lining up with TRBD1. V dropped 3 bases and J dropped 3; count of bases not matched to a gene: 2. This CDR3 region has 15 residues. The germline V gene has CDR1 KGHSH and CDR2 LQKENI. The CDR3 nucleotides read TGTGCCAGCTCACCTGGGACAGGGTACACCGGGGAGCTGTTTTTT. Protein sequence: CASSPGTGYTGELFF.

A single count supports this clone. CDR3 amino acids: CASSPDSRNEKLFF. The CDR3 DNA reads as TGTGCCAGCAGCCCTGACAGCCGTAATGAAAAACTGTTTTTT. V and J are TRBV5-4 and TRBJ1-4; TRBD1 might be the D (5 bases). Trimming cost V 4 bases and J 4 bases, with 11 bases left between them. This CDR3 has 14 residues. Germline V CDR1 and CDR2: SGHNT, YYREEE (reference sequence). Based on the CDR3 plus reference TRBV5-4 and TRBJ1-4, the full variable domain is ETGVTQSPTHLIKTRGQQVTLRCSSQSGHNTVSWYQQALGQGPQFIFQYYREEENGRGNFPPRFSGLQFPNYSSELNVNALELDDSALYLCASSPDSRNEKLFFGSGTQLSVL.

The J gene is TRBJ2-3, the V gene TRBV6-2 or TRBV6-3, with 14 nucleotides matching TRBD2. This CDR3 contains 17 residues. V was pared by 5 bases and J by 2 bases, with 6 bases of the junction left unmatched. Germline lookup yields CDR1 MNHEY and CDR2 SVGEGT. CDR3 region: CASSDGTSGGFTDTQYF. CDR3 coding DNA: TGTGCCAGCAGTGACGGGACTAGCGGGGGTTTCACAGATACGCAGTATTTT.

This chain joins TRBV5-1 and TRBJ1-1, with D possibly matching TRBD1 (5 bases). Germline V gives CDR1 SGHRS, CDR2 YFSETQ. The CDR3 runs 16 residues. Trimming removed 4 bases at V and 4 bases at J, with 20 bases between. The CDR3 is CASSLMGGALATEAFF. CDR3 sequence (DNA): TGCGCCAGCAGCCTGATGGGAGGGGCGCTGGCCACTGAAGCTTTCTTT.